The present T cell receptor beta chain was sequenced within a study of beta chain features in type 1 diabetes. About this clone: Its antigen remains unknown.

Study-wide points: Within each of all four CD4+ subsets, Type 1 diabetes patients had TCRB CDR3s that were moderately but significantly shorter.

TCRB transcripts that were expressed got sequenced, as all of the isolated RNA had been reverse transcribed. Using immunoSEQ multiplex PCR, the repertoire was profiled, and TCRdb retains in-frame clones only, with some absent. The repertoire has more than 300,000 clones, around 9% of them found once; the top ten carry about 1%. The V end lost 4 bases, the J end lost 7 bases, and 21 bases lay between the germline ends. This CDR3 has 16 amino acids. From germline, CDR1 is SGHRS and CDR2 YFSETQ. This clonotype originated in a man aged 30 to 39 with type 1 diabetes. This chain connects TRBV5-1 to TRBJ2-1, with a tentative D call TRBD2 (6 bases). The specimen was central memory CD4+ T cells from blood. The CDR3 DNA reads TGCGCCAGCAGCGCAGATCTGCGGGGTGACCTTAATGAGCAGTTCTTC. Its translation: CASSADLRGDLNEQFF.